This entry lists 16 T cell receptor beta chains sequenced from one sample in a study of blood T cell repertoires in COVID-19. Produced via immunoSEQ multiplex PCR; TCRdb's table is partial and in-frame only. This table has 250,000 or so clones, around 90% appearing once. Sequencing was carried out using peripheral blood. The receptors were gathered from a woman aged 25 to 39 with acute or convalescent COVID-19.

The chain combines TRBV7-2 with TRBJ2-5, with D possibly matching TRBD2 (5 bases). Trimming pared 1 base from V and 4 bases from J, leaving 13 bases between. Looked up from germline, CDR1 is SGHTA and CDR2 is FQGNSA. The CDR3 spans 15 residues. For the CDR3, the DNA is TGTGCCAGCAGCTTAGTTGTAGCGCCCCGAGAGACCCAGTACTTC. Translated, it gives CASSLVVAPRETQYF.

This clone was seen a single time. This sequence joins TRBV27 and TRBJ2-2, with 9 bases that match TRBD1. The CDR3 is 15 amino acids. J lost 7 bases, V lost 5 bases, and 8 bases had no gene match. Germline CDR1 and CDR2: MNHEY and SMNVEV (reference sequence). CDR3 region: CASSPGQGYSGELFF. CDR3 DNA: TGTGCCAGCAGTCCGGGACAGGGTTACAGCGGGGAGCTGTTTTTT.

The V call is TRBV11-3, the J call TRBJ1-5, with D perhaps TRBD1 (5 bases). The CDR3 runs 15 residues. Germline CDR1 and CDR2: SGHNT and YENEEA. The V gene lost 0 bases and the J gene lost 1 base, with 7 bases spanning the gap. CDR3: CASSLDGGSNQPQHF. As DNA, the CDR3 is TGTGCCAGCAGCTTAGACGGGGGGAGCAATCAGCCCCAGCATTTT.

The chain couples TRBV11-2 to TRBJ2-7; 16 bases map to TRBD2. Germline V gene sequence: CDR1 SGHAT, CDR2 FQNNGV. The CDR3 totals 18 residues. V lost 5 bases, J lost 0 bases, and 7 bases stayed unmatched. CDR3 in amino acids: CASSTRGLAGGSSYEQYF. Here the CDR3 DNA reads TGTGCCAGCAGCACGAGGGGACTAGCGGGAGGGAGCTCCTACGAGCAGTACTTC.

The chain carries TRBV18 and TRBJ2-5; D perhaps matches TRBD1 (5 bases). This CDR3 spans 16 amino acids. Germline loops: CDR1 KGHSH, CDR2 LQKENI. The V and J ends lost 1 base and 3 bases respectively, with 15 bases between them. CDR3 region: CASSPQGRWGEETQYF. The CDR3, as DNA: TGTGCCAGCTCACCACAAGGCAGGTGGGGCGAAGAGACCCAGTACTTC.

The chain uses TRBV6-2 or TRBV6-3 and TRBJ2-1; 7 bases are a match to TRBD1. V shed 2 bases, J shed 4 bases, and the junction held 8 bases outside the gene matches. Germline CDR1 MNHEY, CDR2 SVGEGT. This CDR3 has 16 residues. The CDR3 region has the DNA TGTGCCAGCAGTTACCCAGAGACAGGGTGGTACAATGAGCAGTTCTTC. This encodes CASSYPETGWYNEQFF.

This clone was counted a single time. The rearrangement joins TRBV13 to TRBJ2-5, with 7 bases lining up with TRBD2. This CDR3 comprises 15 residues. V lost 5 bases and J lost 3; bases outside the gene matches: 9. Germline CDR1 is PRHDT and CDR2 is FYEKMQ (reference sequence). CDR3 in amino acids: CASSVTASGEETQYF. For the CDR3, the DNA is TGTGCCAGCAGCGTAACGGCTAGCGGAGAAGAGACCCAGTACTTC.

This chain connects TRBV9 to TRBJ2-7; D is perhaps TRBD2 (5 bases). CDR3 length equals 14 residues. Germline values: CDR1 SGDLS, CDR2 YYNGEE. V was trimmed by 1 base and J by 5 bases, leaving 13 bases between them. CDR3 loop: CASSVSGTYDEQYF. In nucleotides, the CDR3 is TGTGCCAGCAGCGTATCGGGAACCTACGACGAGCAGTACTTC.

CDR3 coding DNA: TGTGCCAGCAGCGCCCGCCCAGGGGTCTACACCGGGGAGCTGTTTTTT. This encodes CASSARPGVYTGELFF. This rearrangement joins TRBV9 to TRBJ2-2; D possibly corresponds to TRBD1 (6 bases). Trimming removed 3 bases at V and 3 bases at J, with 15 bases between. The CDR3 consists of 16 residues. Germline V gene lookup returns CDR1 SGDLS and CDR2 YYNGEE.

The CDR3 sequence is CASSFARETQYF. The CDR3 bases are TGTGCCAGCAGTTTCGCCAGAGAGACCCAGTACTTC. The V gene is TRBV6-2 or TRBV6-3, the J gene TRBJ2-5; D remains ambiguous. V lost 4 bases, J lost 4 bases, and 7 bases lay in between. Germline CDR1 and CDR2: MNHEY and SVGEGT. The CDR3 extends over 12 amino acids.

This chain uses TRBV19 with TRBJ1-1; 7 nucleotides line up with TRBD1. Germline V gene lookup returns CDR1 LNHDA and CDR2 SQIVND (reference sequence). CDR3 size: 13 residues. V gave up 10 bases and J gave up 0 bases; unmatched junction bases: 5. DNA for the CDR3: TGTGCCACAATGACAGGGTTGAACACTGAAGCTTTCTTT. It is translated as CATMTGLNTEAFF.

The chain combines TRBV6-2 or TRBV6-3 with TRBJ2-7; no reliable D call. Deletions cut 4 bases from V and 6 bases from J, with 19 bases between. The CDR3 contains 15 residues. Germline V gives CDR1 MNHEY, CDR2 SVGEGT. CDR3 DNA: TGTGCCAGCAGTTTTCGGGTACGGGTTAGAACCGAGCAGTACTTC. Amino acids: CASSFRVRVRTEQYF.

This clone was observed a single time. The CDR3 DNA reads as TGTGCCAGCAGCTTGTACAGGGAGAAACTGTTTTTT. Protein: CASSLYREKLFF. This chain links TRBV5-8 with TRBJ1-4, with D possibly being TRBD1 (6 bases). The CDR3 runs to 12 residues. Germline V gene sequence: CDR1 SGHTS, CDR2 YDEGEE. Trimming cost V 1 base and J 11 bases, with 9 bases left between them.

The chain combines TRBV6-5 with TRBJ1-2; TRBD1 agrees at 7 bases. J was trimmed by 4 bases and V by 7 bases; bases with no gene match: 6. The V gene's germline CDR1 is MNHEY and CDR2 SVGAGI. This CDR3 comprises 13 residues. CDR3 DNA: TGTGCCAGCAACACAGGGGTGGGCTATGGCTACACCTTC. This sequence encodes CASNTGVGYGYTF.

The CDR3 region is CASSGVGAGGINEQFF. The CDR3 coding sequence is TGTGCCAGTAGTGGCGTCGGGGCGGGAGGGATCAATGAGCAGTTCTTC. The chain couples TRBV19 to TRBJ2-1; 9 nucleotides line up with TRBD2. From germline, CDR1 is LNHDA and CDR2 SQIVND (reference sequence). This CDR3 contains 16 residues. V was pared by 5 bases and J by 6 bases, with 11 bases of the junction left unmatched.

Remarks on this clone: Germline is not matched at one junction end, which may reflect a read error. The chain joins TRBV29-1 to TRBJ2-6; tentatively, D is TRBD1 (6 bases). Per germline, CDR1 SQVTM and CDR2 ANQGSEA. This CDR3 spans 12 amino acids. CDR3 region: CSVVTETGLGAF. The CDR3 DNA reads as TGCAGCGTTGTCACGGAGACAGGCCTAGGGGCTTTC.